Presented here are 3 T cell receptor beta chains from one specimen sequenced in a study of cytomegalovirus exposure and HLA in healthy donors. A multiplex PCR was run with 60 Vbeta primers and 13 Jbeta primers. Only in-frame clones appear in the TCRdb table, and some are missing; sequencing was by immunoSEQ multiplex PCR. The table includes roughly 150,000 clones, over 70% detected once. Sequencing used PBMCs. These receptors all stem from a woman younger than 35 in good health and CMV-seronegative.

This clone was detected only once. This chain connects TRBV9 to TRBJ1-2; 9 nucleotides align to TRBD1. V lost 0 bases, J lost 7 bases, and 4 bases stayed unmatched. The CDR3 extends over 14 amino acids. Germline V gives CDR1 SGDLS, CDR2 YYNGEE. The CDR3 coding sequence is TGTGCCAGCAGCGTAGGGACAGGGGCGGGTGGCTACACCTTC. Translated: CASSVGTGAGGYTF.

This clone was counted between two and nine times. CDR3: CASRRDRQYYEQYF. In nucleotides, the CDR3 is TGTGCCAGCAGACGGGACAGACAATACTACGAGCAGTACTTC. The chain combines TRBV9 with TRBJ2-7; 7 nucleotides align to TRBD1. The CDR3 length is 14 residues. V gave up 5 bases and J gave up 3 bases; unmatched junction bases: 8. Germline V gene data show CDR1 as SGDLS and CDR2 as YYNGEE. The full variable domain, with the rest looked up from reference TRBV9 and TRBJ2-7, is DSGVTQTPKHLITATGQRVTLRCSPRSGDLSVYWYQQSLDQGLQFLIQYYNGEERAKGNILERFSAQQFPDLHSELNLSSLELGDSALYFCASRRDRQYYEQYFGPGTRLTVT.

This clone was seen a few times. The chain recombines TRBV10-3 with TRBJ2-5; 14 positions agree with TRBD2. Matching the DNA end better, TRBJ2-7 makes the J call doubtful. Germline-derived CDR1 and CDR2 are ENHRY and SYGVKD. The CDR3 length is 16 residues. The CDR3: CAISLGLAGAGDEQYF. The CDR3 nucleotides are TGTGCCATCAGCCTGGGACTAGCGGGGGCTGGAGACGAGCAGTACTTC.